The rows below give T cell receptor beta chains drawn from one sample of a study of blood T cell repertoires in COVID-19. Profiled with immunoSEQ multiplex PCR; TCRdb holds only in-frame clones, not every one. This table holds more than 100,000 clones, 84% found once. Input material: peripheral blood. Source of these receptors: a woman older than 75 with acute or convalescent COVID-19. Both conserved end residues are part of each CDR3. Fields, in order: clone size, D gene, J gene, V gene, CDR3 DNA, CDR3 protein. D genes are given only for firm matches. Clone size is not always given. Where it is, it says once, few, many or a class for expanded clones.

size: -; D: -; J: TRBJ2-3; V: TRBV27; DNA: TGTGCCAGCAGTTTATCCCAGGCAGATACGCAGTATTTT; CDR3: CASSLSQADTQYF
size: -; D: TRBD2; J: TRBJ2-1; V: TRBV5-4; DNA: TGTGCCAGCAGCCTGGGGGTTGGCGGGAGGGCCTACAATGAGCAGTTCTTC; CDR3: CASSLGVGGRAYNEQFF
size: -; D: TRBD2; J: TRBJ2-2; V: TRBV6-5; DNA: TGTGCCACCGGGGGGTCCACCGGGGAGCTGTTTTTT; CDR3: CATGGSTGELFF
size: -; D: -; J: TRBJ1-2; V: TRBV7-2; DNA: TGTGCCAGCAGCCCCCGGCAGGGTCCCTATGGCTACACCTTC; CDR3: CASSPRQGPYGYTF
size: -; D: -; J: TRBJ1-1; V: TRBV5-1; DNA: TGCGCCAGCAGCCCCCAAACTGATATGAACACTGAAGCTTTCTTT; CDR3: CASSPQTDMNTEAFF
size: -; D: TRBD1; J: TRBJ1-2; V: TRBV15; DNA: TGTGCCGCTAGCGACAGGGTTGGCTACACCTTC; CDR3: CAASDRVGYTF
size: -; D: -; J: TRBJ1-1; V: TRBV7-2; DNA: TGTGCCAGCAGCCCCCGCGACACTGAAGCTTTCTTT; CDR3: CASSPRDTEAFF
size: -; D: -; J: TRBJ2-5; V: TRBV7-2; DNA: TGTGCCAGCAGCAAACAGGGCAGGGGAGTCCAAGAGACCCAGTACTTC; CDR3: CASSKQGRGVQETQYF
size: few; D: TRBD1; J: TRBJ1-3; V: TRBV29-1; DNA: TGCAGCGTTGGAGGGACAGGGCCTGGAAACACCATATATTTT; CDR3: CSVGGTGPGNTIYF
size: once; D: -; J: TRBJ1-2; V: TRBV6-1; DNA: TGTGCCAGCAGTGAACAGGGGAAATATGGCTACACCTTC; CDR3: CASSEQGKYGYTF
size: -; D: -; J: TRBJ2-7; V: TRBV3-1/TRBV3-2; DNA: TGTGCCAGCAGCCAAGAAGGGGCCAGGGCCTACGAGCAGTACTTC; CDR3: CASSQEGARAYEQYF
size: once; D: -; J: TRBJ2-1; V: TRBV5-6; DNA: TGTGCCAGCAGCTCCCGGGAATCCGTAAGGAATGAGCAGTTCTTC; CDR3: CASSSRESVRNEQFF
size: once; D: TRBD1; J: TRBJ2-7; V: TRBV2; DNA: TGTGCCAGCAGTGTAATGAGGGGGCAGGGAAGTGGGGAGCAGTACTTC; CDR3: CASSVMRGQGSGEQYF
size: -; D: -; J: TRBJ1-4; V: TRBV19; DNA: TGTGCCAGTAGTAAGGACAGCGCAACTAATGAAAAACTGTTTTTT; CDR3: CASSKDSATNEKLFF
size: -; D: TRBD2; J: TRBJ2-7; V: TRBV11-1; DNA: TGTGCCAGCAGCTTATGGGCTAGCGGTGATTACGAGCAGTACTTC; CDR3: CASSLWASGDYEQYF
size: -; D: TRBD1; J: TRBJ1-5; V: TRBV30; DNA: TGTGCCTGGGGGGGACAGGGTGGAGGGCAGCCCCAGCATTTT; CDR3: CAWGGQGGGQPQHF
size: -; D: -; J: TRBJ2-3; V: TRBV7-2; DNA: TGTGCCAGCAGCTGGGGGGGCACAGATACGCAGTATTTT; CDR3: CASSWGGTDTQYF
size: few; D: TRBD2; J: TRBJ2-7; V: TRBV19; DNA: TGTGCCAGTAGTATAGCGGCTAGCGGAACCTACGAGCAGTACTTC; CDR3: CASSIAASGTYEQYF
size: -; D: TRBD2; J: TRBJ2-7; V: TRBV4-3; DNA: TGCGCCAGCAGCCAAGATCAACTAGCGGGGGGGCGAACGTACGAGCAGTACTTC; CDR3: CASSQDQLAGGRTYEQYF
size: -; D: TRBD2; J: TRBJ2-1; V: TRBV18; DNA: TGTGCCAGCTCACCCCTAGCGGGAGCCTACAATGAGCAGTTCTTC; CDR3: CASSPLAGAYNEQFF
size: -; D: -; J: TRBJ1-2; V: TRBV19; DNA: TGTGCCAGTAGTAGGCTCAACAGGGAAATCGATGGCTACACCTTC; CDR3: CASSRLNREIDGYTF
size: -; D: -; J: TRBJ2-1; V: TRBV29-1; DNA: TGCAGCGTTGAAGATCTAAGCGCAATGGGCAATGAGCAGTTCTTC; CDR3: CSVEDLSAMGNEQFF
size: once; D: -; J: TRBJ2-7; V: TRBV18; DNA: TGTGCCAGCTCACCAACCCAGGGGTCAGCCTACGAGCAGTACTTC; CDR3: CASSPTQGSAYEQYF
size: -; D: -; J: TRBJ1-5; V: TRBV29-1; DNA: TGCAGCGTTGAGGCAGGGGTCAATCAGCCCCAGCATTTT; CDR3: CSVEAGVNQPQHF
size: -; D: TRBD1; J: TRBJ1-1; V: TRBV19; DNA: TGTGCCAGTAGGGAGACAGGGGTGACTGAAGCTTTCTTT; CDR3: CASRETGVTEAFF
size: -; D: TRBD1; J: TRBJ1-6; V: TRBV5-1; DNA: TGCGCCAGCAGCTTGGGGTACGGGACAGGGAATTCACCCCTCCACTTT; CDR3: CASSLGYGTGNSPLHF
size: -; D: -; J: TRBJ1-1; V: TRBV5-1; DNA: TGCGCCAGCAGCACATCGCAGACAGCTAACACTGAAGCTTTCTTT; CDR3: CASSTSQTANTEAFF
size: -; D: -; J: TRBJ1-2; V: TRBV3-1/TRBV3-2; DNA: TGTGCCAGCAGCCAACTTCCCAGCGGACTGCCCGGCTACACCTTC; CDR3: CASSQLPSGLPGYTF
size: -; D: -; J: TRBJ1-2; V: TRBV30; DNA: TGTGCCTGGATGGCATCAACTAACTATGGCTACACCTTC; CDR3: CAWMASTNYGYTF
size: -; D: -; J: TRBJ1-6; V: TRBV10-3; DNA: TGTGCCATCAGTGAGCAGGGAGGAAATTCACCCCTCCACTTT; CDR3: CAISEQGGNSPLHF
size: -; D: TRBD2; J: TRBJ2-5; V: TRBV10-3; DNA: TGTGCCACCGCTAGCGGGGGGACCCAAGAGACCCAGTACTTC; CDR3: CATASGGTQETQYF
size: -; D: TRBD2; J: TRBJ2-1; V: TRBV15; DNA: TGTGCCACCAGCAGAGAATTAATCGCGGGAGGGAGCAATGAGCAGTTCTTC; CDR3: CATSRELIAGGSNEQFF
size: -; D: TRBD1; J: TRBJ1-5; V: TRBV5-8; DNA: TGTGCCAGCAGCCTAGGACAGGGAGGGGGCAATCAGCCCCAGCATTTT; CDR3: CASSLGQGGGNQPQHF
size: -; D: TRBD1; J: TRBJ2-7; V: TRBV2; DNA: TGTGCCAGCAGTCGTATGACAGGGGCAACCTACGAGCAGTACTTC; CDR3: CASSRMTGATYEQYF
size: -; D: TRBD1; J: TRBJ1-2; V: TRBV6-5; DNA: TGTGCCAGCAGCCAGGGGGCGCGTTATGGCTACACCTTC; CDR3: CASSQGARYGYTF
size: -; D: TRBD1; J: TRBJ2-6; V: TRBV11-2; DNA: TGTGCCAGCAGCCCCGGGACAGGGTATGGGGCCAACGTCCTGACTTTC; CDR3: CASSPGTGYGANVLTF
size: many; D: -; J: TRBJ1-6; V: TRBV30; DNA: TGTGCCTGGAGTTTACAGGAGATTAATTCACCCCTCCACTTT; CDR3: CAWSLQEINSPLHF
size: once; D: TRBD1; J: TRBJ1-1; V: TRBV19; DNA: TGTGCCACCAACCGACAGGGGGCGAACACTGAAGCTTTCTTT; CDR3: CATNRQGANTEAFF
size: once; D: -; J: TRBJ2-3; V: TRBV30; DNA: TGTGCCTGGAGTGTAGACAATACGCAGTATTTT; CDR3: CAWSVDNTQYF
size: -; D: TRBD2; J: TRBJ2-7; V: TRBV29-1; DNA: TGCAGCGTTGGGACTAGCGGGAGAGGTTGGTACGAGCAGTACTTC; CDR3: CSVGTSGRGWYEQYF